This TCR beta chain was obtained from a study of OX40 agonist ivuxolimab in advanced cancers. Repertoires were generated with immunoSEQ multiplex PCR, while TCRdb's copy carries only in-frame clones and drops some. The sample lists just over 50,000 clones, around nine tenths occurring once. Unmatched junction bases numbered 6, after V lost 5 bases and J lost 6 bases. The germline gives CDR1 SGHAT, CDR2 FQNNGV. The CDR3 extends over 13 amino acids. This receptor was identified in an adult with an advanced solid tumor such as melanoma, head and neck, liver or kidney cancer. Sequenced material: CD4+ or CD8+ T cells sorted from blood, taken in a trial of the OX40 agonist ivuxolimab. The chain recombines TRBV11-2 with TRBJ2-5, with 7 bases that match TRBD1. The CDR3 bases are TGTGCCAGCAGCCGAGACAGGGTCCAGACCCAGTACTTC. It encodes CASSRDRVQTQYF.